What follows are 19 T cell receptor beta chains derived from one specimen sequenced in a study of cytomegalovirus exposure and HLA in healthy donors (dated by TCRdb to about 2017). The library was made by the immunoSEQ multiplex PCR assay. A mixture of 60 forward primers for TCR Vbeta segments and 13 reverse primers for TCR Jbeta segments was used in the multiplex PCR. TCRdb took this table from immuneACCESS and kept in-frame rearrangements with V and J called. Such tables lack part of the clones; where checked against another copy, unresolved V genes explain under half of the gap, and the rest is unexplained. The sample records about 70,000 clones, 74% of which are singletons. The ten top clones hold around 10% of the sample. The material sequenced was PBMCs. These TCRs come from a woman aged 55-69 years in good health and CMV-seropositive.

The chain employs TRBV15 and TRBJ2-1; TRBD2 is a possible D gene (5 bases). This CDR3 is 14 amino acids long. V dropped 7 bases and J dropped 7 bases, with 17 bases sitting between them. The germline V gene encodes CDR1 LNHNV and CDR2 YYDKDF (reference sequence). CDR3 residues: CATTKRDVGNEQFF. As DNA, the CDR3 is TGTGCCACCACCAAGAGGGATGTCGGAAATGAGCAGTTCTTC.

The rearrangement joins TRBV5-1 to TRBJ2-1; tentatively, D is TRBD2 (5 bases). The CDR3 extends over 11 amino acids. Trimming pared 5 bases from V and 9 bases from J, leaving 9 bases between. The germline V gene has CDR1 SGHRS and CDR2 YFSETQ. In DNA form, the CDR3 reads TGCGCCAGCAGGGGAGAGGTTGAGCAGTTCTTC. Translation gives CASRGEVEQFF.

This chain connects TRBV5-1 to TRBJ2-3; TRBD2 matches at 10 bases. The CDR3 sequence is 15 residues long. Germline assignment: CDR1 SGHRS and CDR2 YFSETQ. V lost 3 bases, J lost 3 bases, and 4 bases stayed unmatched. CDR3 bases: TGCGCCAGCAGCTCAGCTAGCGGGGGTACAGATACGCAGTATTTT. It codes for CASSSASGGTDTQYF.

V and J are TRBV29-1 and TRBJ1-2; D is undetermined. This CDR3 is 12 amino acids long. Germline-derived CDR1 and CDR2 are SQVTM and ANQGSEA. Trimming took off 7 bases at V and 1 base at J, with 10 bases between the two ends. CDR3 region: CSGIVVNYGYTF. Written as DNA, the CDR3 is TGCAGCGGCATAGTAGTTAACTATGGCTACACCTTC.

V usage is TRBV29-1 and J usage is TRBJ2-7; D unclear. CDR1 SQVTM and CDR2 ANQGSEA come from the germline V gene. The V gene lost 1 base and the J gene lost 3 bases, with 22 bases spanning the gap. The CDR3 is 17 residues long. This chain's CDR3 is CSVEGRPGSSSLYEQYF. CDR3 nucleotides: TGCAGCGTTGAAGGAAGGCCGGGTTCATCGTCACTCTACGAGCAGTACTTC.

The sample holds many counts of this clone. This chain uses TRBV4-2 with TRBJ1-1; 9 nucleotides align to TRBD1. Germline V gives CDR1 LGHNA, CDR2 YNFKEQ. The CDR3 runs to 17 residues. V gave up 4 bases and J gave up 1 base; unmatched junction bases: 10. The CDR3 DNA reads as TGTGCCAGCAGCCGGGAGTGGGTGGGACAGGGGAACACTGAAGCTTTCTTT. It is translated as CASSREWVGQGNTEAFF.

This clone showed up just a few times. The CDR3 DNA sequence: TGTGCCAGAGGGACTAGCGGGACGAATGAGCAGTTCTTC. Translated: CARGTSGTNEQFF. The rearrangement uses TRBV2 and TRBJ2-1; 13 bases fit TRBD2. The CDR3 is made up of 13 amino acids. Germline lookup yields CDR1 SNHLY and CDR2 FYNNEI. The V gene end was trimmed by 9 bases and the J gene end by 7 bases; junction bases not matched to a gene: 3. Full variable domain (missing parts from reference TRBV2 and TRBJ2-1): EPEVTQTPSHQVTQMGQEVILRCVPISNHLYFYWYRQILGQKVEFLVSFYNNEISEKSEIFDDQFSVERPDGSNFTLKIRSTKLEDSAMYFCARGTSGTNEQFFGPGTRLTVL.

The chain employs TRBV9 and TRBJ2-2; 7 bases agree with TRBD2. The junction had 5 bases not matched to a gene; V was cut back by 3 bases and J by 6 bases. Per the germline V gene, CDR1 is SGDLS and CDR2 is YYNGEE. This CDR3 spans 14 amino acids. CDR3 DNA: TGTGCCAGCAGCGGGCGGGGGAGTGCCGGGGAGCTGTTTTTT. Its protein is CASSGRGSAGELFF.

This clone has only a few counts. The chain is built from TRBV7-9 and TRBJ2-1, with D possibly being TRBD2 (5 bases). CDR3 length: 12 residues. CDR1 is SEHNR and CDR2 is FQNEAQ in the germline V gene (reference sequence). The CDR3 reads CSSGMGHNEQFF. The CDR3 coding sequence is TGTTCCTCCGGGATGGGCCACAATGAGCAGTTCTTC.

The gene calls are TRBV11-3 and TRBJ2-7; a possible D gene is TRBD2 (5 bases). Between the trimmed V and J ends, which lost 0 bases and 4 bases, there was a span of 7 bases. The CDR3 extends over 13 amino acids. Germline V gene data show CDR1 as SGHNT and CDR2 as YENEEA. This chain's CDR3 is CASSLDRGYEQYF. The CDR3, as DNA: TGTGCCAGCAGCTTAGATCGGGGATACGAGCAGTACTTC.

V gene TRBV9 combines with J gene TRBJ2-7, with 12 nucleotides matching TRBD2. The CDR3 has 15 amino acids. Trimming cost V 5 bases and J 1 base; bases outside gene matches: 4. The V gene's germline CDR1 is SGDLS and CDR2 YYNGEE. This CDR3 reads CASRGTSGQSYEQYF. The CDR3, as DNA: TGTGCCAGCAGAGGGACTAGCGGGCAATCCTACGAGCAGTACTTC.

The chain employs TRBV2 and TRBJ2-2; 13 positions match TRBD2. Trimming took 6 bases from V and 5 from J; bases not matched to a gene: 3. CDR1 and CDR2 (germline): SNHLY, FYNNEI. The CDR3 contains 15 residues. The CDR3 nucleotides read TGTGCCAGCAGCCCACTAGCGGGGGGGACCGGGGAGCTGTTTTTT. This encodes CASSPLAGGTGELFF.

This clone was counted only a few times. The chain has TRBV6-6 and TRBJ1-5, with D hard to call. The CDR3 is 14 amino acids. V lost 2 bases and J lost 3, with 8 bases in between. The germline V gene has CDR1 MNHNY and CDR2 SVGAGI (reference sequence). The CDR3 loop is CASSYRGSNQPQHF. The CDR3 DNA sequence: TGTGCCAGCAGTTACCGGGGATCCAATCAGCCCCAGCATTTT.

The chain has TRBV29-1 and TRBJ2-7; 7 bases fit TRBD1. The germline V gene has CDR1 SQVTM and CDR2 ANQGSEA. The V segment lost 5 bases and the J segment 3 bases; nucleotides outside the gene matches: 16. The CDR3 sequence is 16 residues long. CDR3: CSVRNGDRTGDYEQYF. DNA for the CDR3: TGCAGCGTTCGAAACGGGGATAGGACAGGAGACTACGAGCAGTACTTC.

This clone showed up just a few times. V usage is TRBV5-4 and J usage is TRBJ1-1, with D tentatively TRBD1 (6 bases). This CDR3 is 15 amino acids long. Per germline, CDR1 SGHNT and CDR2 YYREEE (reference sequence). Trimming stripped 4 bases from V and 3 bases from J, with 16 bases between. CDR3 amino acids: CASSPGRGWDTEAFF. In nucleotides, the CDR3 is TGTGCCAGCAGCCCGGGCAGGGGCTGGGACACTGAAGCTTTCTTT.

The chain links TRBV30 to TRBJ1-1; 11 bases align to TRBD1. The CDR3 spans 13 residues. V lost 3 bases, J lost 3 bases, and 0 bases stayed unmatched. The germline gives CDR1 GTSNPN, CDR2 SVGIG (reference sequence). The CDR3 DNA reads TGTGCCTGGAGGGGACAGGGGGACACTGAAGCTTTCTTT. It codes for CAWRGQGDTEAFF. Drawing the rest from reference TRBV30 and TRBJ1-1, the complete variable domain is SQTIHQWPATLVQPVGSPLSLECTVEGTSNPNLYWYRQAAGRGLQLLFYSVGIGQISSEVPQNLSASRPQDRQFILSSKKLLLSDSGFYLCAWRGQGDTEAFFGQGTRLTVV.

This clone occurred once. V and J are TRBV30 and TRBJ1-5; D perhaps matches TRBD1 (6 bases). The V gene's germline CDR1 is GTSNPN and CDR2 SVGIG (reference sequence). The V end lost 3 bases, the J end lost 4 bases, and 10 bases lay between the germline ends. This CDR3 has 13 residues. The CDR3 spells CAWSGRGNQPQHF. The CDR3, as DNA: TGTGCCTGGAGCGGCAGGGGAAATCAGCCCCAGCATTTT.

V is TRBV29-1 and J is TRBJ1-2; the match to TRBD1 covers 7 bases. CDR1 and CDR2 (germline): SQVTM, ANQGSEA. The CDR3 has 12 residues. The V and J ends lost 3 bases and 3 bases, in that order; junction bases with no gene match: 1. The CDR3 reads CSVDRGDYGYTF. The CDR3 DNA follows: TGCAGCGTTGACAGGGGGGACTATGGCTACACCTTC.

This clone has just one count. The V call is TRBV2, the J call TRBJ2-1, with TRBD2 identical over 10 bases. The CDR3 is 14 residues long. Per germline, CDR1 SNHLY and CDR2 FYNNEI. V dropped 7 bases and J dropped 4; count of bases not matched to a gene: 4. The CDR3 DNA reads TGTGCCAGCAAGCTAGCGGGGGAGTACAATGAGCAGTTCTTC. Its protein product is CASKLAGEYNEQFF.